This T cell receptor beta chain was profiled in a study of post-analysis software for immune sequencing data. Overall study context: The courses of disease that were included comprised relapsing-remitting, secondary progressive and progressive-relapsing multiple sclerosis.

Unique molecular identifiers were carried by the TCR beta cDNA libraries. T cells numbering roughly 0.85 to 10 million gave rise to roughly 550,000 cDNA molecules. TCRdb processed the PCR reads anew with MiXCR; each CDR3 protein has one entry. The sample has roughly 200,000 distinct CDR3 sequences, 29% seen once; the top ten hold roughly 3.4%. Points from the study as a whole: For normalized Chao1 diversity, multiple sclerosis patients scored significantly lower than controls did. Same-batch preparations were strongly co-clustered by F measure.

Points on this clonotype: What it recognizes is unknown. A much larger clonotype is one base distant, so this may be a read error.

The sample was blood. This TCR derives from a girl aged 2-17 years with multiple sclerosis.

The CDR3 reads CASSADGAYGYTF. The DNA for the CDR3 is TGTGCCAGCAGTGCGGACGGGGCCTATGGCTACACCTTC. V and J are TRBV6-6 and TRBJ1-2; perhaps TRBD1 as D (5 bases). The germline gives CDR1 MNHNY, CDR2 SVGAGI (reference sequence). Trimming removed 5 bases at V and 4 bases at J, with 11 bases between. This CDR3 region has 13 residues.